This is a list of T cell receptor beta chains from one sample in a study of T cell responses to AZD1222 COVID-19 vaccine. Libraries were prepared by immunoSEQ multiplex PCR; TCRdb keeps only in-frame clonotypes and omits some of them. The sample contains approximately 93,000 clones, approximately 89% of which appear only once. The sequencing here drew on peripheral blood, taken 28 days after the second AZD1222 dose. These receptors came from an adult who received the AZD1222 COVID-19 vaccine. The CDR3 runs from the conserved cysteine through the conserved F or W. Fields, in order: D gene, clone size, V gene, J gene, CDR3 length, CDR3 DNA, CDR3 protein. The D gene is left open where the match is weak. For some rows the clone size is stated as once, few or many, or as a class when expanded; others skip it.

D: TRBD1
size: .
V: TRBV28
J: TRBJ1-2
length: 15
DNA: TGTGCCAGCAGTTTATCCCCGACAGGGAGCTATGGCTACACCTTC
CDR3: CASSLSPTGSYGYTF

D: .
size: .
V: TRBV11-1
J: TRBJ1-1
length: 15
DNA: TGTGCCAGCAGCTTGAACACAGGCATGAACACTGAAGCTTTCTTT
CDR3: CASSLNTGMNTEAFF

D: .
size: .
V: TRBV28
J: TRBJ1-2
length: 14
DNA: TGTGCCAGCAGCAGGAGCCTCGGAGTCTATGGCTACACCTTC
CDR3: CASSRSLGVYGYTF

D: TRBD1
size: once
V: TRBV6-1
J: TRBJ2-7
length: 15
DNA: TGTGCCAGCAGTGAAGCTGGACAGGGGGCGCGCGAGCAGTACTTC
CDR3: CASSEAGQGAREQYF

D: .
size: .
V: TRBV7-2
J: TRBJ1-2
length: 13
DNA: TGTGCCAGCAGCCCGCAGGGTGACTATGGCTACACCTTC
CDR3: CASSPQGDYGYTF

D: .
size: .
V: TRBV5-1
J: TRBJ1-1
length: 15
DNA: TGCGCCAGCAGACATCGGGACGGCCGAGACACTGAAGCTTTCTTT
CDR3: CASRHRDGRDTEAFF

D: TRBD1
size: .
V: TRBV19
J: TRBJ1-5
length: 18
DNA: TGTGCCAGTAGCCCATTTGTCACAGGGGGCAGGAGCAATCAGCCCCAGCATTTT
CDR3: CASSPFVTGGRSNQPQHF

D: .
size: .
V: TRBV6-5
J: TRBJ1-5
length: 14
DNA: TGTGCCACCTGGAAGGCAGGGTTTAATCAGCCCCAGCATTTT
CDR3: CATWKAGFNQPQHF

D: .
size: .
V: TRBV18
J: TRBJ1-5
length: 15
DNA: TGTGCCAGCTCGCCCGGACAGTATAGCAATCAGCCCCAGCATTTT
CDR3: CASSPGQYSNQPQHF

D: TRBD1
size: .
V: TRBV27
J: TRBJ2-7
length: 15
DNA: TGTGCCAGCAGTTCCCGGGACAGGGGATCCTACGAGCAGTACTTC
CDR3: CASSSRDRGSYEQYF

D: .
size: .
V: TRBV11-3
J: TRBJ2-3
length: 14
DNA: TGTGCCAGCAGCTTAGTTAGTAGCTCTAGTACGCAGTATTTT
CDR3: CASSLVSSSSTQYF

D: .
size: .
V: TRBV7-9
J: TRBJ1-5
length: 12
DNA: TGTGCCAGCAGCCTTGACGATCAGCCCCAGCATTTT
CDR3: CASSLDDQPQHF

D: .
size: .
V: TRBV9
J: TRBJ2-1
length: 16
DNA: TGTGCCAGCAGCGTAGATGGAGGTCCCCTGGGCAATGAGCAGTTCTTC
CDR3: CASSVDGGPLGNEQFF

D: .
size: .
V: TRBV24-1
J: TRBJ2-7
length: 13
DNA: TGTGCCACCAGTGGTCATGGAGCCTACGAGCAGTACTTC
CDR3: CATSGHGAYEQYF

D: .
size: .
V: TRBV11-2
J: TRBJ2-1
length: 16
DNA: TGTGCCAGCAGCTTCGGTATCTACGAGTCGGACAATGAGCAGTTCTTC
CDR3: CASSFGIYESDNEQFF

D: TRBD2
size: .
V: TRBV4-2
J: TRBJ2-5
length: 17
DNA: TGTGCCAGCAGCCAAGACCCAGCGGGGGACGACTCGGGGACCCAGTACTTC
CDR3: CASSQDPAGDDSGTQYF

D: TRBD1
size: .
V: TRBV6-2/TRBV6-3
J: TRBJ2-2
length: 16
DNA: TGTGCCAGCAGTTTCGACAGGGTCACGAACACCGGGGAGCTGTTTTTT
CDR3: CASSFDRVTNTGELFF

D: .
size: .
V: TRBV3-1/TRBV3-2
J: TRBJ1-1
length: 15
DNA: TGTGCCAGCAGCCCCCATGGCAGGGTCGACACTGAAGCTTTCTTT
CDR3: CASSPHGRVDTEAFF

D: .
size: .
V: TRBV28
J: TRBJ1-5
length: 14
DNA: TGTGCCAGCAGTTTGGGATCCGGCAATCAGCCCCAGCATTTT
CDR3: CASSLGSGNQPQHF

D: .
size: .
V: TRBV19
J: TRBJ2-5
length: 12
DNA: TGTGCCAGTAATCACCCGCAAGAGACCCAGTACTTC
CDR3: CASNHPQETQYF

D: .
size: .
V: TRBV28
J: TRBJ1-5
length: 17
DNA: TGTGCCAGCAAAACTCCCCGGGACAAGGGGTCCAATCAGCCCCAGCATTTT
CDR3: CASKTPRDKGSNQPQHF

D: .
size: .
V: TRBV9
J: TRBJ1-5
length: 15
DNA: TGTGCCAGCAGCGTAGCGGGTGGGAGCAATCAGCCCCAGCATTTT
CDR3: CASSVAGGSNQPQHF

D: .
size: .
V: TRBV4-2
J: TRBJ2-1
length: 12
DNA: TGTGCCAGCAGCCAAGATTACAATGAGCAGTTCTTC
CDR3: CASSQDYNEQFF

D: .
size: .
V: TRBV10-3
J: TRBJ1-1
length: 12
DNA: TGTGCCATCAGTGCAGAAGACACTGAAGCTTTCTTT
CDR3: CAISAEDTEAFF

D: .
size: .
V: TRBV21-1
J: TRBJ2-3
length: 14
DNA: TGTGCCAGCAGCCTTAAACAGGGAGATCAGCCCCAGTATTTT
CDR3: CASSLKQGDQPQYF

D: TRBD2
size: .
V: TRBV7-7
J: TRBJ2-6
length: 19
DNA: TGTGCTAGCAGCTTATATGCGGGGGACGCAAGCTCTGGGGCCAACGTCCTGACTTTC
CDR3: CASSLYAGDASSGANVLTF

D: .
size: .
V: TRBV9
J: TRBJ2-3
length: 14
DNA: TGTGCCAGCAGCGCAGAATACAGGGTGGATACGCAGTATTTT
CDR3: CASSAEYRVDTQYF

D: TRBD2
size: .
V: TRBV12-5
J: TRBJ2-7
length: 20
DNA: TGTGCTAGTGGTTTCGGCCTTAGCGGGGGGCTTAAGGTTTCTTCGTACGAGCAGTACTTC
CDR3: CASGFGLSGGLKVSSYEQYF

D: .
size: .
V: TRBV6-2/TRBV6-3
J: TRBJ2-2
length: 18
DNA: TGTGCCAGCAGCCGCCAAAACAACTACCCAGGATCCGACGGGGAGCTGTTTTTT
CDR3: CASSRQNNYPGSDGELFF

D: .
size: .
V: TRBV18
J: TRBJ2-7
length: 13
DNA: TGTGCCAGCTCACCACCGGGACTCAACGAGCAGTACTTC
CDR3: CASSPPGLNEQYF

D: .
size: .
V: TRBV9
J: TRBJ1-1
length: 13
DNA: TGTGCCAGCAGCGTAGATGCAGGCACTGAAGCTTTCTTT
CDR3: CASSVDAGTEAFF

D: .
size: once
V: TRBV9
J: TRBJ2-7
length: 14
DNA: TGTGCCAGCAGCAGCCAGGGACACACCTACGAGCAGTACTTC
CDR3: CASSSQGHTYEQYF

D: .
size: .
V: TRBV27
J: TRBJ2-7
length: 15
DNA: TGTGCCAGCAGTTTAGTACCGGGTCTTTCCTACGAGCAGTACTTC
CDR3: CASSLVPGLSYEQYF

D: .
size: .
V: TRBV28
J: TRBJ1-5
length: 14
DNA: TGTGCCAGCAGCAGGCTTGTTGGCAATCAGCCCCAGCATTTT
CDR3: CASSRLVGNQPQHF

D: .
size: .
V: TRBV12-3/TRBV12-4
J: TRBJ1-1
length: 13
DNA: TGTGCCAGCAGTTCCCCTTTTTCCACTGAAGCTTTCTTT
CDR3: CASSSPFSTEAFF

D: .
size: once
V: TRBV21-1
J: TRBJ2-5
length: 13
DNA: TGTGCCAGCAGTCGACAGGGGGAAGAGACCCAGTACTTC
CDR3: CASSRQGEETQYF

D: .
size: .
V: TRBV7-9
J: TRBJ2-7
length: 15
DNA: TGTGCCAGCAGCTTATTCGCTAGGGAGGACTACGAGCAGTACTTC
CDR3: CASSLFAREDYEQYF

D: TRBD1
size: once
V: TRBV6-6
J: TRBJ1-3
length: 15
DNA: TGTGCCAGCAGTGGGGACAGGGGATCTCGAAACACCATATATTTT
CDR3: CASSGDRGSRNTIYF

D: TRBD1
size: once
V: TRBV18
J: TRBJ2-2
length: 15
DNA: TGTGCCAGCTCACCAAGCATGACAGGGTCCGGGGAGCTGTTTTTT
CDR3: CASSPSMTGSGELFF

D: .
size: once
V: TRBV7-3
J: TRBJ1-1
length: 13
DNA: TGTGCCAGCAGCATCCGTCGGGCCACTGAAGCTTTCTTT
CDR3: CASSIRRATEAFF

D: TRBD1
size: .
V: TRBV4-3
J: TRBJ1-4
length: 14
DNA: TGCGCCAGCAGCTTAGGACAGGGGAACGAAAAACTGTTTTTT
CDR3: CASSLGQGNEKLFF

D: .
size: .
V: TRBV9
J: TRBJ1-6
length: 15
DNA: TGTGCCAGCAGCGTAGCTTGGGGGAATAATTCACCCCTCCACTTT
CDR3: CASSVAWGNNSPLHF

D: .
size: .
V: TRBV5-3
J: TRBJ2-6
length: 14
DNA: TGTGCCAGAAGCTGGCAACCTGGGGCCAACGTCCTGACTTTC
CDR3: CARSWQPGANVLTF

D: .
size: .
V: TRBV12-3/TRBV12-4
J: TRBJ1-1
length: 12
DNA: TGTGCCAGCAGCCGTCACCCAGGGGAAGCTTTCTTT
CDR3: CASSRHPGEAFF

D: TRBD1
size: .
V: TRBV9
J: TRBJ2-7
length: 15
DNA: TGTGCCAGCAGCGTAGCTCAGGGGGTTCCTGACGAGCAGTACTTC
CDR3: CASSVAQGVPDEQYF

D: .
size: .
V: TRBV19
J: TRBJ1-1
length: 12
DNA: TGTGCCAGTACGGCTGGGGCCACTGAAGCTTTCTTT
CDR3: CASTAGATEAFF

D: .
size: .
V: TRBV15
J: TRBJ2-1
length: 16
DNA: TGTGCCACCAGCAGAGATCCTGGGGTGGTCTACAATGAGCAGTTCTTC
CDR3: CATSRDPGVVYNEQFF

D: TRBD1
size: .
V: TRBV9
J: TRBJ1-5
length: 16
DNA: TGTGCCAGCAGCGGAACAGGGGAATATAGCAATCAGCCCCAGCATTTT
CDR3: CASSGTGEYSNQPQHF

D: .
size: .
V: TRBV9
J: TRBJ1-4
length: 14
DNA: TGTGCCAGCAGTGCGACCCTTTACGATGAAAAACTGTTTTTT
CDR3: CASSATLYDEKLFF

D: TRBD1
size: .
V: TRBV7-9
J: TRBJ1-1
length: 16
DNA: TGTGCCAGCAGCTTAGCGTGGGGACAGGGGGCCCCTGAAGCTTTCTTT
CDR3: CASSLAWGQGAPEAFF

D: TRBD1
size: few
V: TRBV7-2
J: TRBJ1-3
length: 16
DNA: TGTGCCAGCAGCTTCCAGGACAGGGGGCCTGGAAACACCATATATTTT
CDR3: CASSFQDRGPGNTIYF

D: TRBD1
size: once
V: TRBV29-1
J: TRBJ2-5
length: 13
DNA: TGCAGCGTTGATGGGACAGCGCAAGAGACCCAGTACTTC
CDR3: CSVDGTAQETQYF

D: TRBD1
size: .
V: TRBV4-1
J: TRBJ1-1
length: 18
DNA: TGCGCCAGCAGCCAAGACCCCGGGACAGGGGGCGCGGGCACTGAAGCTTTCTTT
CDR3: CASSQDPGTGGAGTEAFF

D: TRBD1
size: .
V: TRBV5-6
J: TRBJ1-2
length: 12
DNA: TGTGCCAGCAGCCCGGGACAGACTGGCTACACCTTC
CDR3: CASSPGQTGYTF